This T cell receptor beta chain was captured in a study of blood T cell repertoires in COVID-19. Study-wide context: The cDNA or gDNA used as material had been derived from T cells, B-cell-depleted T cells, or PBMCs.

What the recovered Cohort 3 donors had was two negative PCRs, clearance, or symptom resolution. Germline CDR1 reads LGHNA; CDR2 reads YSLEER. Trimming left V 4 bases short and J 3 bases short, with 16 bases between. The CDR3 extends over 16 amino acids. Clones were read by immunoSEQ multiplex PCR, and TCRdb kept only the in-frame ones, dropping some. The sample lists around 300,000 clones, about nine tenths occurring once. The sequence was obtained from a woman aged 50 to 60 who had recovered from COVID-19. V usage is TRBV4-3 and J usage is TRBJ2-1, with D tentatively TRBD1 (6 bases). The sequenced material came from PBMCs or T cells enriched from blood (not recorded which). The CDR3 DNA reads as TGCGCCAGCAGCCTCAATATTGGACAGTTCTACAATGAGCAGTTCTTC. As protein: CASSLNIGQFYNEQFF.